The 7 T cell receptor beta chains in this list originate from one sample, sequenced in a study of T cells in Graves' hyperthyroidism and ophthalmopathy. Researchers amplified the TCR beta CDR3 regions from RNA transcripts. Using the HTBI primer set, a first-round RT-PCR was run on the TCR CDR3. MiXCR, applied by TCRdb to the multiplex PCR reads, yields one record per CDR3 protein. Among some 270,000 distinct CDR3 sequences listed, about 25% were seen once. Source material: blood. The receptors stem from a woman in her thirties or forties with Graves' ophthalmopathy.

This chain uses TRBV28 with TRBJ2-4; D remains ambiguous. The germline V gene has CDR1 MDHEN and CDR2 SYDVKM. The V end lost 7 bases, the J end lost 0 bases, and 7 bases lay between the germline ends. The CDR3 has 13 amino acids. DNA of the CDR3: TGTGCCAGCACCACGGAAGCCAAAAACATTCAGTACTTC. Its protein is CASTTEAKNIQYF.

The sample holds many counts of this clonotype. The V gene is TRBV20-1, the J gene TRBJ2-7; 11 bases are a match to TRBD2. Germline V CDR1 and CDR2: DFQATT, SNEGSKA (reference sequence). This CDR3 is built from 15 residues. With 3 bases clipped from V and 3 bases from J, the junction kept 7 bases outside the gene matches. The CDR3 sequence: CSARDGTSGNYEQYF. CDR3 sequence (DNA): TGCAGTGCTAGGGACGGGACTAGCGGAAACTACGAGCAGTACTTC.

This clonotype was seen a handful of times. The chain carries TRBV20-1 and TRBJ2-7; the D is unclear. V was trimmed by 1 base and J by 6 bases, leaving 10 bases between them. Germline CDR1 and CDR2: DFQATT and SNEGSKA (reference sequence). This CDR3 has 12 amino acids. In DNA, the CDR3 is TGCAGTGCTAGAGTAGGTGGGTCCGAGCAGTACTTC. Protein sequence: CSARVGGSEQYF.

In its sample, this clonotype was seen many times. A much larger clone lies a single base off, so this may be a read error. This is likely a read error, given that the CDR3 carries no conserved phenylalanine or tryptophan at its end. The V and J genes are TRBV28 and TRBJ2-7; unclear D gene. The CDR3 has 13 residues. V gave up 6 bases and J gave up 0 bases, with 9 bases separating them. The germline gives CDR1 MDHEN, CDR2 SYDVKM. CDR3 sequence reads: CASRPLISYEQYY. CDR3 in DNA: TGTGCCAGCAGACCTTTGATCTCCTACGAGCAGTACTAC.

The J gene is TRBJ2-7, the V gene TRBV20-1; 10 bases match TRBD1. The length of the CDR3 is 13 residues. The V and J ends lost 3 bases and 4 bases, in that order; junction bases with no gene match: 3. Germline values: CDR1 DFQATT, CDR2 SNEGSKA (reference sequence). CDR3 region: CSASGQGGYEQYF. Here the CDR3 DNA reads TGCAGTGCTAGCGGACAGGGGGGGTACGAGCAGTACTTC.

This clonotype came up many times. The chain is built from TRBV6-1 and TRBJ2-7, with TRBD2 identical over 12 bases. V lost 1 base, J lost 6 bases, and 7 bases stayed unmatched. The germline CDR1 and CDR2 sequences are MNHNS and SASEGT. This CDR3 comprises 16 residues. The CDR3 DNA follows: TGTGCCAGCAGTGAAGTCGCCCCGGGACTAGCGGGCGAGCAGTACTTC. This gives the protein CASSEVAPGLAGEQYF.

CDR3 sequence: CASSERYRTINQPQHF. In nucleotides, the CDR3 is TGTGCCAGCAGTGAACGTTACCGTACCATAAATCAGCCCCAGCATTTT. The chain is built from TRBV6-1 and TRBJ1-5; D uncertain. Germline V CDR1 and CDR2: MNHNS, SASEGT. The ends were cut back, 2 bases at V and 4 bases at J, with 15 bases in the middle. There are 16 residues in the CDR3.